This is a list of T cell receptor beta chains from one sample in a study of CD8+CD57+ T cells in acquired aplastic anemia. MiXCR, run by TCRdb on the reads, gives a single entry per CDR3 protein. The data show 180,000 or so distinct CDR3 sequences, about three fifths seen once. Sequencing was done on a sample of sorted CD4+, CD8+, or CD8+CD57+ T cells (not recorded which) from PBMCs. The receptors were sampled from a human donor with aplastic anemia. Both conserved end residues are trimmed from each CDR3.

>14|TRBV7-9|TRBJ2-3
ASSPVQAVDTDTQY
>11|TRBV19|TRBJ2-7
ASQREGSYEQY
>13|TRBV6-5|TRBJ2-7
ASTNGGTGTYEQY
>10|TRBV10-3|TRBJ2-7
AISQGTYEQY
>12|TRBV7-8|TRBJ2-7
ASSLRDRVVEQY
>13|TRBV7-9|TRBJ2-3
ASSFVTSGGDTQY
>11|TRBV12-3/TRBV12-4|TRBJ1-2
ASGRHSDYGYT
>13|TRBV20-1|TRBJ2-1
SASRLAGGHNEQF
>15|TRBV10-2|TRBJ1-1
ASSERTGHFMNTEAF
>13|TRBV10-3|TRBJ1-2
AISVEMGAGYGYT
>13|TRBV28|TRBJ2-3
ASTRRTASTDTQY
>11|TRBV10-3|TRBJ1-1
AISESQFFEAF
>13|TRBV7-9|TRBJ1-3
ASSLADNSGNTIY
>14|TRBV14|TRBJ2-5
ASSQDVTNMAETQY
>12|TRBV29-1|TRBJ1-4
SVVGDGANEKLF
>11|TRBV2|TRBJ1-2
ASSDLPNYGYT
>13|TRBV12-3/TRBV12-4|TRBJ2-7
ASSLVTGSPYEQY
>13|TRBV2|TRBJ1-1
ASRLRSTENTEAF
>12|TRBV12-3/TRBV12-4|TRBJ2-5
ASSQGQTQETQY
>14|TRBV27|TRBJ2-7
ASSLGGGRRANEQY